What follows are 19 T cell receptor beta chains derived from one specimen sequenced in a study of somatic mutations in cytotoxic T cells in rheumatoid arthritis. The repertoire was sequenced with immunoSEQ multiplex PCR; TCRdb's copy has only in-frame clones and lacks some. Found here are 9,000 to 13,000 clones, around 80% of them singletons; the top ten hold around a third. Sequenced material: CD8+ T cells sorted from blood. The receptors shown here come from an adult with rheumatoid arthritis.

The V and J genes are TRBV27 and TRBJ2-5; TRBD2 is a possible D gene (6 bases). The CDR3 runs 16 residues. V dropped 5 bases and J dropped 1 base, with 17 bases sitting between them. Looked up from germline, CDR1 is MNHEY and CDR2 is SMNVEV (reference sequence). The CDR3 DNA is TGTGCCAGCAGTCCATGGGCCGCGGGGATCCAAGAGACCCAGTACTTC. It yields the protein CASSPWAAGIQETQYF.

The gene calls are TRBV11-3 and TRBJ2-7, with D maybe TRBD2 (5 bases). V lost 2 bases, J lost 0 bases, and 8 bases lay in between. The CDR3 spans 14 residues. The germline V gene has CDR1 SGHNT and CDR2 YENEEA. CDR3 in amino acids: CASSLKRSSYEQYF. The CDR3 coding sequence is TGTGCCAGCAGCTTAAAGCGGAGCTCCTACGAGCAGTACTTC.

The rearrangement joins TRBV4-3 to TRBJ1-2; 7 bases are a match to TRBD1. Trimming cost V 1 base and J 2 bases; bases outside gene matches: 7. The CDR3 has 16 residues. Germline V gene lookup returns CDR1 LGHNA and CDR2 YSLEER. The CDR3 protein is CASSQGVVTGNYGYTF. DNA for the CDR3: TGCGCCAGCAGCCAAGGCGTGGTGACAGGGAACTATGGCTACACCTTC.

This clone was counted once. The chain carries TRBV7-6 and TRBJ1-1; no firm D call. The CDR3 covers 17 residues. Deletions cut 0 bases from V and 0 bases from J, with 14 bases between. Looked up from germline, CDR1 is SGHVS and CDR2 is FNYEAQ. The CDR3 DNA reads as TGTGCCAGCAGCTTAGCGCTATCCGGCCAGCTGAACACTGAAGCTTTCTTT. It specifies CASSLALSGQLNTEAFF. Supplemented by reference TRBV7-6 and TRBJ1-1, the full variable domain reads GAGVSQSPRYKVTKRGQDVALRCDPISGHVSLYWYRQALGQGPEFLTYFNYEAQQDKSGLPNDRFSAERPEGSISTLTIQRTEQRDSAMYRCASSLALSGQLNTEAFFGQGTRLTVV.

This chain connects TRBV15 to TRBJ2-7, with 8 bases matching TRBD1. Germline V gene data show CDR1 as LNHNV and CDR2 as YYDKDF (reference sequence). The CDR3 extends over 16 amino acids. V was clipped by 0 bases and J by 4 bases; unmatched bases: 8. This CDR3 is CATSRDLGQGSYEQYF. In nucleotides, the CDR3 is TGTGCCACCAGCAGAGATCTCGGACAGGGTAGTTACGAGCAGTACTTC.

Only one count was recorded for this clone. The chain recombines TRBV9 with TRBJ1-1, with TRBD1 as a possible D gene (5 bases). CDR3 length equals 15 residues. CDR1 and CDR2 (germline): SGDLS, YYNGEE. V was cut by 3 bases and J by 4 bases, with 16 bases left in between. CDR3 sequence (DNA): TGTGCCAGCAGCGACGCTGACAGTTTTGCCACTGAAGCTTTCTTT. It is translated as CASSDADSFATEAFF.

V gene TRBV9 combines with J gene TRBJ2-1, with D unresolved. Trimming removed 0 bases at V and 8 bases at J, with 12 bases between. Germline V gene sequence: CDR1 SGDLS, CDR2 YYNGEE. The CDR3 has 14 residues. The CDR3 nucleotides read TGTGCCAGCAGCGTAGTAGGCTCCCCCCATGAGCAGTTCTTC. It specifies CASSVVGSPHEQFF.

This chain connects TRBV6-5 to TRBJ1-3; D is unclear. V lost 5 bases and J lost 0, with 8 bases in between. The germline gives CDR1 MNHEY, CDR2 SVGAGI. CDR3 length equals 14 residues. Here the CDR3 DNA reads TGTGCCAGCAGTGAGGTGGACTCTGGAAACACCATATATTTT. It codes for CASSEVDSGNTIYF.

The chain recombines TRBV10-3 with TRBJ2-7; D is ambiguous. Germline CDR1 is ENHRY and CDR2 is SYGVKD. V was pared by 5 bases and J by 2 bases, with 10 bases between. The CDR3 sequence is 13 residues long. The CDR3 sequence: CAISFDKTYEQYF. In DNA, the CDR3 is TGTGCCATCAGTTTTGACAAGACCTACGAGCAGTACTTC.

The chain employs TRBV11-2 and TRBJ2-1; no clear D gene. The CDR3 length is 15 residues. V was cut by 2 bases and J by 4 bases, with 12 bases left in between. Looked up from germline, CDR1 is SGHAT and CDR2 is FQNNGV. CDR3 DNA sequence: TGTGCCAGCAGCTTAACCGCCGGCCTATACAATGAGCAGTTCTTC. Amino acids: CASSLTAGLYNEQFF. The variable domain in full, completed from reference TRBV11-2 and TRBJ2-1, reads EAGVAQSPRYKIIEKRQSVAFWCNPISGHATLYWYQQILGQGPKLLIQFQNNGVVDDSQLPKDRFSAERLKGVDSTLKIQPAKLEDSAVYLCASSLTAGLYNEQFFGPGTRLTVL.

Worth noting for this clone: The junction differs from germline at one of its ends, possibly a read error. This chain connects TRBV7-7 to TRBJ2-1, with D maybe TRBD2 (5 bases). The CDR3 is made up of 13 amino acids. CDR1 SSHAT and CDR2 FNYEAQ come from the germline V gene (reference sequence). The CDR3 protein is CASSLSGYNEQFF. DNA of the CDR3: TGTGCTAGCAGCTTAAGCGGATACAATGAGCAGTTCTTC.

V and J are TRBV19 and TRBJ2-1, with D possibly TRBD1 on 6 matching bases. The CDR3 spans 14 residues. Trimming left V 5 bases short and J 1 base short, with 9 bases between. In germline, CDR1 is LNHDA, CDR2 SQIVND (reference sequence). CDR3 in DNA: TGTGCCAGTAGTGGCAGGGGTTCCTACAATGAGCAGTTCTTC. This translates into CASSGRGSYNEQFF.

This chain uses TRBV5-6 with TRBJ2-1, with 16 bases matching TRBD2. Germline V CDR1 and CDR2: SGHDT, YYEEEE. V was pared by 0 bases and J by 10 bases, with 10 bases of the junction left unmatched. The CDR3 runs to 18 residues. CDR3 bases: TGTGCCAGCAGCTTGGCCGAGGGACTAGCGGGAGGGCCGTGGGAGCAGTTCTTC. This translates into CASSLAEGLAGGPWEQFF.

The chain couples TRBV6-5 to TRBJ2-7, with D uncertain. V lost 5 bases and J 8 bases, leaving 16 bases between the germline ends. CDR3 size: 13 residues. The germline CDR1 and CDR2 sequences are MNHEY and SVGAGI. CDR3 in amino acids: CASSPSRAGKQYF. DNA for the CDR3: TGTGCCAGCAGTCCCTCTAGAGCTGGTAAGCAGTACTTC.

The table lists this clone with a count of one. The gene calls are TRBV4-1 and TRBJ1-2, with 9 bases lining up with TRBD1. After removal of 1 base from V and 4 bases from J, the junction contained 4 bases not matched to a gene. Germline assignment: CDR1 MGHRA and CDR2 YSYEKL. The CDR3 covers 15 residues. The CDR3 DNA sequence: TGCGCCAGCAGCCAAGTCACAGGGGGCAGCTATGGCTACACCTTC. It codes for CASSQVTGGSYGYTF.

CDR3 protein: CASSQEGMIRTNEKLFF. Written as DNA, the CDR3 is TGCGCCAGCAGCCAAGAAGGGATGATTAGGACAAATGAAAAACTGTTTTTT. This chain joins TRBV4-3 and TRBJ1-4, with D perhaps matching TRBD1 (5 bases). V was clipped by 0 bases and J by 5 bases, with 16 bases between them. CDR1 LGHNA and CDR2 YSLEER come from the germline V gene. The CDR3 consists of 17 residues.

This clone was seen a handful of times. This sequence joins TRBV6-6 and TRBJ2-7; 8 bases fit TRBD2. Germline V gene data show CDR1 as MNHNY and CDR2 as SVGAGI (reference sequence). Unmatched junction bases numbered 3, after V lost 2 bases and J lost 0 bases. The CDR3 is 15 amino acids. CDR3 region: CASSYTGTSSYEQYF. The CDR3, as DNA: TGTGCCAGCAGTTACACCGGGACTAGCTCCTACGAGCAGTACTTC.

V gene TRBV6-6 combines with J gene TRBJ2-2; D possibly uses TRBD1 or TRBD2 (5 bases each). CDR1 and CDR2 (germline): MNHNY, SVGAGI (reference sequence). This CDR3 contains 14 residues. The CDR3 DNA is TGTGCTTCCAATCAGGGACCGAACACCGGGGAGCTGTTTTTT. It yields the protein CASNQGPNTGELFF.

V usage is TRBV5-1 and J usage is TRBJ2-1, with D uncertain. Trimming removed 0 bases from V and 7 bases from J, with 5 bases in between. CDR1 and CDR2 (germline): SGHRS, YFSETQ. The CDR3 extends over 12 amino acids. CDR3 DNA: TGCGCCAGCAGCTTGGCTGGTAATGAGCAGTTCTTC. Amino acid sequence: CASSLAGNEQFF.